This T cell receptor (beta chain) came from a study of cytomegalovirus exposure and HLA in healthy donors. Study-wide results and caveats: Across donors, sequencing depth was assumed by presence/absence analyses to be roughly uniform.

Germline lookup yields CDR1 GTSNPN and CDR2 SVGIG (reference sequence). V lost 3 bases and J lost 9, with 18 bases in between. The CDR3 has 14 amino acids. About this clone: As yet, its antigen is unknown.

The PCR used 60 Vbeta and 13 Jbeta primers. In the original processing: Among the unique TCR beta chains that a later analysis counted, some 73 million in all, roughly 11 million were shared. Clones were sequenced by immunoSEQ multiplex PCR, and TCRdb holds only the in-frame ones, with some missing. V and J calls plus clone size are reproduced from that table; the DNA served to infer D and trimming. This listing includes 45,000 to 60,000 clones. Specimen: PBMCs. The rearrangement uses TRBV30 and TRBJ2-1, with D possibly TRBD1 on 6 matching bases. The sequence was collected from a woman aged 40-49 years in good health and CMV-seronegative. The chain's CDR3 is CAWRIGPPRGEQFF. CDR3 sequence (DNA): TGTGCCTGGAGGATTGGACCCCCCAGGGGTGAGCAGTTCTTC. The variable domain in full, with the rest retrieved from reference TRBV30 and TRBJ2-1, is SQTIHQWPATLVQPVGSPLSLECTVEGTSNPNLYWYRQAAGRGLQLLFYSVGIGQISSEVPQNLSASRPQDRQFILSSKKLLLSDSGFYLCAWRIGPPRGEQFFGPGTRLTVL.